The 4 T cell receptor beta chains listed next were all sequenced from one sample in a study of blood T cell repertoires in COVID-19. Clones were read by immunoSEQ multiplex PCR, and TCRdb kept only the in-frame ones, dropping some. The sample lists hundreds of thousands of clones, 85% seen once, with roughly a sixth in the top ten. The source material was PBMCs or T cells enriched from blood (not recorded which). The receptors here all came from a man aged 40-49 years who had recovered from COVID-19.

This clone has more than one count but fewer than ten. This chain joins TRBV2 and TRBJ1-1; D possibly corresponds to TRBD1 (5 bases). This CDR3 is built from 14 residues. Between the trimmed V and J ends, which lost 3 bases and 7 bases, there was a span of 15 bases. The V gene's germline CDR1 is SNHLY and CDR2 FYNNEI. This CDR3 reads CASSDVGAYGEAFF. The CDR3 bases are TGTGCCAGCAGTGATGTTGGGGCATATGGTGAAGCTTTCTTT.

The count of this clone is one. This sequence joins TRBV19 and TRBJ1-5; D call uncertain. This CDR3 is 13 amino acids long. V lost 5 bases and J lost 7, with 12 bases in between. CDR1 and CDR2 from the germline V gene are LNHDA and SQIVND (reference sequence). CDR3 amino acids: CASSPSRGQPQHF. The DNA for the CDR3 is TGTGCCAGTAGTCCCTCCCGGGGACAGCCCCAGCATTTT.

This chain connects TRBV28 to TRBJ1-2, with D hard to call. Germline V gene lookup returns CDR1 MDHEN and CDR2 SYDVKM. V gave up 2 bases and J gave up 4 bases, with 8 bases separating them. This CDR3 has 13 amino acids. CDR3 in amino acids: CASSLRDSYGYTF. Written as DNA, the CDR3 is TGTGCCAGCAGTTTACGGGATTCCTATGGCTACACCTTC.

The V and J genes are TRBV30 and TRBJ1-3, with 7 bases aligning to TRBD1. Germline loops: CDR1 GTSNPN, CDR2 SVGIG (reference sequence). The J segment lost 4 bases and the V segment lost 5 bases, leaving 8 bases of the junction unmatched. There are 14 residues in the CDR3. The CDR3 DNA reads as TGTGCCTGGGGGGGACAGCGTCTCGGAAACACCATATATTTT. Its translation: CAWGGQRLGNTIYF.